This T cell receptor (beta chain) is from a study of radiotherapy plus CTLA-4 blockade in lung cancer (dated by TCRdb to 2017 to 2018). Turning to the overall study: Among enrolled patients, roughly 20% had an objective response and about 30% reached disease control. The full study reports these points: Increased serum interferon-beta after radiation, together with early dynamic changes in blood T cell clones, were reported to be the strongest predictors of response. After treatment with radiotherapy and ipilimumab, TCR clones that originated in tumors expanded in peripheral blood.

From its cysteine to its phenylalanine, the CDR3 spans 14 amino acids. Solely the CDR3 DNA is kept, with 42 bases framed from the first base. CDR1 MGHDK and CDR2 SYGVNS are derived from the germline V gene. V is clipped by 4 bases and J by 3 bases, and the sequence between their germline boundaries is 9 bases long. A word on this clone: Its antigen specificity is not known. It has no much larger one-base neighbor in the sample; base qualities were not kept.

The study evaluated CTLA-4 blockade (ipilimumab) given together with focal radiation therapy in patients who had chemo-refractory metastatic non-small-cell lung cancer. Libraries were built with the immunoSEQ multiplex PCR assay. TCRdb's version of the immuneACCESS table is confined to in-frame rearrangements and falls short of the full clone set. An unresolved V gene accounts for under half of the shortfall where checked; the remainder is of unknown origin. In all, the sample holds more than 40,000 clones, and roughly three quarters of those were seen once. Approximately 10% of the sample lies in the top ten.

The clonotype was recovered from a human donor with non-small cell lung cancer who had stable disease on radiotherapy plus ipilimumab. The sample here was peripheral blood, taken from a patient treated with radiotherapy plus ipilimumab. The sequence joins TRBV25-1 to TRBJ1-4; TRBD1 is a weak D gene call, 5 bases matching. The DNA sequence follows: TGTGCCAGCAGTGGGACACCCGCTAATGAAAAACTGTTTTTT. This gives the protein CASSGTPANEKLFF.